The present T cell receptor (beta chain) was sequenced within a study of T cell clonality in common variable immunodeficiency. Points from the study as a whole: Fewer TCRbeta clones were shared among CVID subjects than controls. Common variable immunodeficiency TCR beta sequences reportedly had fewer deletions and N-nucleotide insertions.

V lost 6 bases and J lost 4, with 16 bases in between. This CDR3 has 14 amino acids. Looked up from germline, CDR1 is MDHEN and CDR2 is SYDVKM. This clone occurred many times. Its antigen is as yet unknown. The read falls 3 residues short of the CDR3 end, and the missing part is taken from the germline J gene. Sequencing used immunoSEQ multiplex PCR; TCRdb keeps in-frame clones, though not all of them. The data show tens of thousands of clones, with none appearing a single time. Sequencing used peripheral blood mononuclear cells. The clonotype originates from a person aged 18 to 70 in good health. The V gene is TRBV28, the J gene TRBJ2-7, with a possible D match to TRBD1 (6 bases). The CDR3 is CASSSNRVLYEQYF. The CDR3 bases that were read are TGTGCCAGCAGCAGTAACAGGGTTTTGTACGAG.